The present entry profiles one TCR beta chain with its context. This record belongs to a study of somatic mutations in cytotoxic T cells in rheumatoid arthritis. Clones were sequenced by immunoSEQ multiplex PCR, and TCRdb holds only the in-frame ones, with some missing. The sample has about 12,000 clones; 74% are singletons. Germline loops: CDR1 SEHNR, CDR2 FQNEAQ (reference sequence). There are 13 residues in the CDR3. V was pared by 7 bases and J by 2 bases, with 12 bases between. The TCR sequence derives from a man aged 65 to 79 in good health. The sequencing input was CD8+ T cells sorted from blood. The genes are TRBV7-9 and TRBJ2-7; no definite D call. This CDR3 reads CASIDTLTYEQYF. CDR3 DNA: TGTGCCAGCATCGACACCTTGACCTACGAGCAGTACTTC.